These 11 T cell receptor beta chains share one sample of origin, sequenced in a study of CD8+ T cells in alopecia areata. Reverse transcription of extracted RNA yielded cDNA, which provided the sequencing template. The repertoire was sequenced with immunoSEQ multiplex PCR; TCRdb's copy has only in-frame clones and lacks some. Of hundreds of thousands of clones listed, 65% to 70% are singletons. The sample here was CD4+ T cells sorted from blood, taken at week 0. The receptors derive from a human donor with alopecia areata.

The chain has TRBV6-5 and TRBJ2-7; tentatively, D is TRBD1 (6 bases). Trimming shortened V by 7 bases and J by 0 bases, and 16 bases separated the two germline ends. This CDR3 contains 15 residues. Per the germline V gene, CDR1 is MNHEY and CDR2 is SVGAGI. Written as DNA, the CDR3 is TGTGCCAGCACCGACGCCGGGACACCCTCCTACGAGCAGTACTTC. As protein: CASTDAGTPSYEQYF.

The chain joins TRBV29-1 to TRBJ2-1; D is unclear. The CDR3 spans 10 residues. Germline-derived CDR1 and CDR2 are SQVTM and ANQGSEA. V was pared by 6 bases and J by 9 bases, with 9 bases between. The CDR3, as DNA: TGCAGCGTAAGGATTTTTGAGCAGTTCTTC. Translating it yields CSVRIFEQFF.

This rearrangement joins TRBV6-5 to TRBJ2-5; D is unclear. In germline, CDR1 is MNHEY, CDR2 SVGAGI. The V gene lost 6 bases and the J gene lost 3 bases, with 11 bases spanning the gap. CDR3 length: 13 residues. The CDR3 region is CASSLSGEETQYF. Here the CDR3 DNA reads TGTGCCAGCAGCCTATCAGGAGAAGAGACCCAGTACTTC.

The chain couples TRBV7-9 to TRBJ2-3; TRBD1 matches at 8 bases. The CDR3 loop spans 15 amino acids. J gave up 1 base and V 5 bases, and 5 bases lay outside the gene matches. CDR1 and CDR2 (germline): SEHNR, FQNEAQ (reference sequence). The DNA for the CDR3 is TGTGCCAGCAGCCTGACGGACAGGGGCACAGATACGCAGTATTTT. Its protein is CASSLTDRGTDTQYF.

The chain carries TRBV29-1 and TRBJ2-7; the D gene is possibly TRBD2 (6 bases). The germline CDR1 and CDR2 sequences are SQVTM and ANQGSEA. The CDR3 loop spans 14 amino acids. Trimming shortened V by 2 bases and J by 3 bases, and 14 bases separated the two germline ends. CDR3 nucleotide sequence: TGCAGCGTTGAATTGGCCCTGGGGGGCTACGAGCAGTACTTC. Amino acids: CSVELALGGYEQYF.

The J gene is TRBJ1-2, the V gene TRBV29-1, with a possible D match to TRBD1 (5 bases). Germline lookup yields CDR1 SQVTM and CDR2 ANQGSEA. Trimming shortened V by 4 bases and J by 2 bases, and 11 bases separated the two germline ends. The CDR3 runs to 13 residues. The CDR3 reads CSVGIQVNYGYTF. As DNA, the CDR3 is TGCAGCGTTGGAATACAGGTCAACTATGGCTACACCTTC. The full variable domain, its missing parts supplied by reference TRBV29-1 and TRBJ1-2, is SAVISQKPSRDICQRGTSLTIQCQVDSQVTMMFWYRQQPGQSLTLIATANQGSEATYESGFVIDKFPISRPNLTFSTLTVSNMSPEDSSIYLCSVGIQVNYGYTFGSGTRLTVV.

On this clone itself: The same CDR3 arises from other DNA sequences in this sample as well. V and J are TRBV6-5 and TRBJ2-7, with TRBD1 matching over 7 bases. V dropped 8 bases and J dropped 4; count of bases not matched to a gene: 5. The germline V gene has CDR1 MNHEY and CDR2 SVGAGI. The CDR3 covers 12 residues. CDR3 region: CASRQGLYEQYF. The CDR3 bases are TGTGCCAGCCGACAGGGTTTGTACGAGCAGTACTTC.

CDR3 loop: CAWSKGGLIKQFF. The CDR3 bases are TGTGCCTGGAGTAAGGGGGGCCTAATCAAGCAGTTCTTC. The chain recombines TRBV30 with TRBJ2-1; D is perhaps TRBD1 or TRBD2 (6 bases each). From germline, CDR1 is GTSNPN and CDR2 SVGIG (reference sequence). The CDR3 is made up of 13 amino acids. V was shortened by 2 bases and J by 11 bases, with 16 bases between the two germline ends.

V and J are TRBV4-1 and TRBJ1-6, with D possibly being TRBD1 (6 bases). Deletions cut 0 bases from V and 10 bases from J, with 13 bases between. The CDR3 totals 15 residues. Germline V gene sequence: CDR1 MGHRA, CDR2 YSYEKL. CDR3 coding DNA: TGCGCCAGCAGCCAAGAAGGGGGGGCAGGATCACCCCTCCACTTT. Its translation: CASSQEGGAGSPLHF.

This clone was counted a few times. This chain uses TRBV9 with TRBJ2-1; D is undetermined. From germline, CDR1 is SGDLS and CDR2 YYNGEE. This CDR3 region has 14 residues. V lost 0 bases and J 10 bases, leaving 14 bases between the germline ends. In nucleotides, the CDR3 is TGTGCCAGCAGCGTAGACGCCCGAGTAAGGGAGCAGTTCTTC. Amino acids: CASSVDARVREQFF.

DNA for the CDR3: TGTGCCAGCAGTTACTCCGGACGGGTTCAGTACTTC. This encodes CASSYSGRVQYF. The chain carries TRBV6-6 and TRBJ2-4; no reliable D call. Germline-derived CDR1 and CDR2 are MNHNY and SVGAGI (reference sequence). The CDR3 extends over 12 amino acids. The germline V and J ends were trimmed by 0 bases and 11 bases, with 8 bases remaining between them.